Below are 26 T cell receptor beta chains sequenced from a single sample in a study of control samples from healthy donors and cancer patients. Only in-frame clones appear in the TCRdb table, and some are missing; sequencing was by immunoSEQ multiplex PCR. The sample comprises nearly 55,000 clones, approximately 96% of which are singletons, and about 1.9% rests with the top ten. Source material: blood. The receptors come from a young woman in good health.

CDR3 sequence (DNA): TGTGCCAGCATGGGACAGGGGACGCAATACATTCAGTACTTC. Its protein product is CASMGQGTQYIQYF. J is TRBJ2-4 and V is TRBV6-5, with 10 bases matching TRBD1. The CDR3 is made up of 14 amino acids. The junction had 8 bases not matched to a gene; V was cut back by 7 bases and J by 8 bases. Germline loops: CDR1 MNHEY, CDR2 SVGAGI.

The rearrangement joins TRBV12-3 or TRBV12-4 to TRBJ2-7; the D is unclear. There are 13 residues in the CDR3. V was shortened by 8 bases and J by 9 bases, with 20 bases between the two germline ends. The CDR3 DNA reads as TGTGCCAGCGGAGAGGCCGTCCACCTTGGGCAGTACTTC. Its translation is CASGEAVHLGQYF.

This clone appeared once. The J gene is TRBJ1-2, the V gene TRBV29-1; tentatively, D is TRBD1 (6 bases). Trimming took 6 bases from V and 4 from J, leaving 18 bases between them. From germline, CDR1 is SQVTM and CDR2 ANQGSEA. This CDR3 is built from 14 residues. The CDR3 bases are TGCAGCGTGGTCCTTGAGGGGGGGCCCTATGGCTACACCTTC. Translation: CSVVLEGGPYGYTF. The variable domain in full, completed from reference TRBV29-1 and TRBJ1-2, reads SAVISQKPSRDICQRGTSLTIQCQVDSQVTMMFWYRQQPGQSLTLIATANQGSEATYESGFVIDKFPISRPNLTFSTLTVSNMSPEDSSIYLCSVVLEGGPYGYTFGSGTRLTVV.

The rearrangement links TRBV28 to TRBJ1-2; a weak D match, TRBD1 (5 bases). The CDR3 has 14 residues. Trimming stripped 7 bases from V and 4 bases from J, with 16 bases between. CDR1 and CDR2 (germline): MDHEN, SYDVKM. CDR3 coding DNA: TGTGCCAGCACCATGGCTCAGGGACCCTATGGCTACACCTTC. It codes for CASTMAQGPYGYTF.

This clone is a singleton in its sample. The rearrangement uses TRBV28 and TRBJ1-5; D is possibly TRBD1 (6 bases). The CDR3 has 16 amino acids. V was shortened by 5 bases and J by 0 bases, with 14 bases between the two germline ends. Germline V lookup: CDR1 MDHEN, CDR2 SYDVKM. The CDR3 is CASSLGGVNSNQPQHF. The DNA of the CDR3 is TGTGCCAGCAGTCTAGGGGGAGTTAATAGCAATCAGCCCCAGCATTTT.

Points on this clone: Its ends do not fully match the called genes, so a read error is possible. The chain is built from TRBV28 and TRBJ1-2; D gene uncertain. The CDR3 contains 16 residues. CDR1 and CDR2 (germline): MDHEN, SYDVKM. The CDR3 spells CASSSQWNTQAYGHTF. For the CDR3, the DNA is TGTGCCAGCAGTTCCCAATGGAATACCCAGGCTTATGGCCACACCTTC.

This chain joins TRBV7-9 and TRBJ2-7; D may match TRBD1 or TRBD2 (6 bases each). Germline loops: CDR1 SEHNR, CDR2 FQNEAQ (reference sequence). With 4 bases removed from V and 2 bases from J, the gap between germline ends came to 12 bases. This CDR3 comprises 14 residues. The CDR3 coding sequence is TGTGCCAGCAGCTCACGCGGGACACCCTACGAGCAGTACTTC. Amino acid sequence: CASSSRGTPYEQYF.

This chain links TRBV28 with TRBJ2-7, with 12 nucleotides matching TRBD2. Trimming removed 5 bases from V and 4 bases from J; junction bases left unmatched: 12. Germline-derived CDR1 and CDR2 are MDHEN and SYDVKM. The CDR3 consists of 17 residues. The CDR3 sequence: CASSGPTSGSGLYEQYF. CDR3 nucleotides: TGTGCCAGCAGTGGCCCGACTAGCGGGAGCGGGTTGTACGAGCAGTACTTC.

The chain couples TRBV19 to TRBJ2-7; 7 nucleotides match TRBD1. The CDR3 has 14 amino acids. Germline V gene data show CDR1 as LNHDA and CDR2 as SQIVND (reference sequence). The junction had 15 bases not matched to a gene; V was cut back by 10 bases and J by 6 bases. The DNA for the CDR3 is TGTGCCACCCCGACGGACAGGTACCACGGCGAGCAGTACTTC. Protein sequence: CATPTDRYHGEQYF.

J is TRBJ1-2 and V is TRBV11-2, with 7 bases fitting TRBD1. With 3 bases clipped from V and 7 bases from J, the junction kept 8 bases outside the gene matches. Germline CDR1 and CDR2: SGHAT and FQNNGV. This CDR3 comprises 14 residues. This CDR3 is CASSFDGTVRGYTF. CDR3 coding DNA: TGTGCCAGCAGCTTTGACGGGACAGTTCGTGGCTACACCTTC.

This sequence joins TRBV24-1 and TRBJ2-1, with 8 bases fitting TRBD2. Germline V gene sequence: CDR1 KGHDR, CDR2 SFDVKD. V shed 5 bases, J shed 6 bases, and the junction held 11 bases outside the gene matches. The CDR3 is 16 residues long. The CDR3 reads CATSGTSSGSGNEQFF. In DNA form, the CDR3 reads TGTGCCACCAGTGGGACCTCCAGCGGGAGTGGCAATGAGCAGTTCTTC.

The chain links TRBV4-2 to TRBJ1-4, with TRBD1 matching 7 bases. The J segment lost 7 bases and the V segment lost 4 bases, leaving 6 bases of the junction unmatched. Germline-derived CDR1 and CDR2 are LGHNA and YNFKEQ. The CDR3 length is 14 residues. CDR3 amino acids: CASSRLRDSEKLFF. The CDR3 DNA reads as TGTGCCAGCAGCCGCCTGCGGGACAGTGAAAAACTGTTTTTT.

This rearrangement joins TRBV14 to TRBJ2-1, with 9 bases lining up with TRBD2. V lost 4 bases to trimming and J lost 7 bases; unmatched junction nucleotides: 11. Germline V gives CDR1 SGHDN, CDR2 FVKESK. The CDR3 runs 16 residues. This CDR3 is CASSPQLSGSLNEQFF. The DNA of the CDR3 is TGTGCCAGCAGCCCTCAACTTAGCGGGAGCCTTAATGAGCAGTTCTTC. Filled out from reference TRBV14 and TRBJ2-1, the complete variable domain reads EAGVTQFPSHSVIEKGQTVTLRCDPISGHDNLYWYRRVMGKEIKFLLHFVKESKQDESGMPNNRFLAERTGGTYSTLKVQPAELEDSGVYFCASSPQLSGSLNEQFFGPGTRLTVL.

The count of this clone is one. J is TRBJ1-4 and V is TRBV5-1; possible D gene TRBD1, 6 bases. With 0 bases removed from V and 2 bases from J, the gap between germline ends came to 11 bases. Germline V gene data show CDR1 as SGHRS and CDR2 as YFSETQ. This CDR3 has 16 residues. The CDR3 is CASSLALGATNEKLFF. The CDR3 bases are TGCGCCAGCAGCTTGGCCTTGGGGGCGACTAATGAAAAACTGTTTTTT.

This chain joins TRBV28 and TRBJ2-3; D not certain. The CDR3 sequence is 15 residues long. Trimming stripped 10 bases from V and 5 bases from J, with 22 bases between. In germline, CDR1 is MDHEN, CDR2 SYDVKM. The CDR3 protein is CATTTLGQARDTQYF. The DNA for the CDR3 is TGTGCCACCACCACGTTAGGGCAGGCGAGAGATACGCAGTATTTT.

This chain connects TRBV9 to TRBJ1-1; D is unresolved. V lost 4 bases, J lost 1 base, and 8 bases lay in between. The germline gives CDR1 SGDLS, CDR2 YYNGEE. This CDR3 has 13 residues. In DNA, the CDR3 is TGTGCCAGCAGCCCCCGACAGAACACTGAAGCTTTCTTT. Encoded protein: CASSPRQNTEAFF.

The V call is TRBV30, the J call TRBJ2-1, with D maybe TRBD2 (6 bases). Trimming removed 5 bases from V and 2 bases from J, with 19 bases in between. In germline, CDR1 is GTSNPN, CDR2 SVGIG (reference sequence). The CDR3 is 16 residues long. The CDR3 protein is CAWHTPVGGAYNEQFF. The CDR3 DNA is TGTGCCTGGCACACCCCAGTAGGCGGGGCCTACAATGAGCAGTTCTTC.

The chain links TRBV2 to TRBJ2-7; possible D gene TRBD2, 6 bases. Between the trimmed V and J ends, which lost 6 bases and 5 bases, there was a span of 20 bases. In germline, CDR1 is SNHLY, CDR2 FYNNEI. There are 15 residues in the CDR3. The CDR3: CASRSTSGRNHEQYF. DNA for the CDR3: TGTGCCAGCAGGAGCACCTCCGGGAGAAACCACGAGCAGTACTTC. The complete variable domain, with remaining parts taken from reference TRBV2 and TRBJ2-7, reads EPEVTQTPSHQVTQMGQEVILRCVPISNHLYFYWYRQILGQKVEFLVSFYNNEISEKSEIFDDQFSVERPDGSNFTLKIRSTKLEDSAMYFCASRSTSGRNHEQYFGPGTRLTVT.

This chain joins TRBV2 and TRBJ2-3, with TRBD2 identical over 11 bases. The germline V gene has CDR1 SNHLY and CDR2 FYNNEI. The CDR3 has 14 amino acids. The V gene end was trimmed by 10 bases and the J gene end by 1 base; junction bases not matched to a gene: 4. CDR3 in DNA: TGTGCCACAAAGACTAGCGGGGGCACAGATACGCAGTATTTT. Its protein product is CATKTSGGTDTQYF.

The gene calls are TRBV19 and TRBJ1-1, with TRBD1 identical over 7 bases. The CDR3 loop spans 15 amino acids. Trimming took 3 bases from V and 1 from J; bases not matched to a gene: 5. Germline assignment: CDR1 LNHDA and CDR2 SQIVND (reference sequence). CDR3 residues: CASSIGGTANTEAFF. CDR3 nucleotide sequence: TGTGCCAGTAGTATTGGGGGGACAGCGAACACTGAAGCTTTCTTT.

To note about this clone: At the DNA level, this CDR3 is encoded by other sequences in the same sample as well. The chain employs TRBV13 and TRBJ2-7; 8 nucleotides agree with TRBD2. Losses at the gene ends were 5 bases for V and 2 bases for J; bases not matched to a gene: 5. Germline lookup yields CDR1 PRHDT and CDR2 FYEKMQ (reference sequence). The CDR3 contains 14 residues. In DNA form, the CDR3 reads TGTGCCAGCAGCCCAGGCGGGGGGACCTACGAGCAGTACTTC. Translated, it gives CASSPGGGTYEQYF.

This chain joins TRBV27 and TRBJ2-7; D remains unclear. This CDR3 spans 14 amino acids. V shed 3 bases and J shed 0 bases, with 9 bases lying between them. The V gene's germline CDR1 is MNHEY and CDR2 SMNVEV (reference sequence). The CDR3 protein is CASSLRKSSYEQYF. Here the CDR3 DNA reads TGTGCCAGCAGTTTGCGGAAGAGCTCCTACGAGCAGTACTTC.

The CDR3 DNA reads as TGTGCCTGGAGTGTGGCGGACACAGAGACCCAGTACTTC. This gives the protein CAWSVADTETQYF. The chain combines TRBV30 with TRBJ2-5; a weak D match, TRBD1 (5 bases). With 0 bases removed from V and 4 bases from J, the gap between germline ends came to 9 bases. Per germline, CDR1 GTSNPN and CDR2 SVGIG (reference sequence). This CDR3 has 13 residues.

The genes are TRBV28 and TRBJ2-1, with no clear D. The CDR3 covers 13 residues. The germline V gene encodes CDR1 MDHEN and CDR2 SYDVKM. V was trimmed by 3 bases and J by 4 bases, leaving 7 bases between them. Written as DNA, the CDR3 is TGTGCCAGCAGTTTCGGACGTTACAATGAGCAGTTCTTC. Protein: CASSFGRYNEQFF.

The V and J genes are TRBV28 and TRBJ1-6, with a possible D match to TRBD1 (6 bases). CDR1 and CDR2 (germline): MDHEN, SYDVKM. The CDR3 is made up of 13 amino acids. The V end was cut by 5 bases, the J end by 10 bases, with 12 bases between. This CDR3 reads CASSSRGSSPLHF. The CDR3 coding sequence is TGTGCCAGCAGTAGCAGGGGTTCCTCACCCCTCCACTTT.

The count of this clone is one. The chain joins TRBV2 to TRBJ2-1; TRBD2 might be the D (6 bases). The CDR3 has 15 amino acids. Germline V gene data show CDR1 as SNHLY and CDR2 as FYNNEI. Deletions cut 6 bases from V and 10 bases from J, with 22 bases between. Here the CDR3 reads CASSPWSGLALEQFF. CDR3 sequence (DNA): TGTGCCAGCAGCCCCTGGTCGGGGCTAGCGTTAGAGCAGTTCTTC.